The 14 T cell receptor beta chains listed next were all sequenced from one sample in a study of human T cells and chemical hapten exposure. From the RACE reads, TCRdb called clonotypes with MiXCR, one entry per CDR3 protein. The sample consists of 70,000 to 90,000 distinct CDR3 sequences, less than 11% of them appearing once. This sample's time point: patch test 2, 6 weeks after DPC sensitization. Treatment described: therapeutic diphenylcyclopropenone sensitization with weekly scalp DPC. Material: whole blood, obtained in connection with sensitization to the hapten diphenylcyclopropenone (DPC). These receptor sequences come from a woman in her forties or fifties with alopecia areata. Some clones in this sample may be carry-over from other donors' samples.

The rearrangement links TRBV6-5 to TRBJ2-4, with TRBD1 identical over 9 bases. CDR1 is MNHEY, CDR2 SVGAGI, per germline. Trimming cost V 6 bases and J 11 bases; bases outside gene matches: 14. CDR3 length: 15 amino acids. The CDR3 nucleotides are TGTGCCAGCAGCTCGACTCCTATACAGGGGGCGGTTCAGTACTTC. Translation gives CASSSTPIQGAVQYF.

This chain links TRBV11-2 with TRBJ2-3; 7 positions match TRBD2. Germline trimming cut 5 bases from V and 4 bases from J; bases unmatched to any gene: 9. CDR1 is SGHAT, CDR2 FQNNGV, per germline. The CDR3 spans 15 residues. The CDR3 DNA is TGTGCCAGCAGCCTCACTAGCGTTCGTGCAGATACGCAGTATTTT. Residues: CASSLTSVRADTQYF.

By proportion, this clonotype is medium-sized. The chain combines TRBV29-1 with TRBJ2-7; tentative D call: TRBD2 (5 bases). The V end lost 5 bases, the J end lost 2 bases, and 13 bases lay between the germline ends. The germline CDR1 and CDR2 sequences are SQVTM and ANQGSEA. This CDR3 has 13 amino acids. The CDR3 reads CSVTRDLPYEQYF. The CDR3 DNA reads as TGCAGCGTTACCCGGGATTTACCCTACGAGCAGTACTTC.

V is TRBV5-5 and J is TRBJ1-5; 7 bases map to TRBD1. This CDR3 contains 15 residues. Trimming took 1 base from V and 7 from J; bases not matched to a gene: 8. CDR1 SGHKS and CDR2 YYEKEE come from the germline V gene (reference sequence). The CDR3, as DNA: TGTGCCAGCAGCTTGTACAGGGGAGAGGGCCAGCCCCAGCATTTT. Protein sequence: CASSLYRGEGQPQHF. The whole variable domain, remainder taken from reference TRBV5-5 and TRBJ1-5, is DAGVTQSPTHLIKTRGQQVTLRCSPISGHKSVSWYQQVLGQGPQFIFQYYEKEERGRGNFPDRFSARQFPNYSSELNVNALLLGDSALYLCASSLYRGEGQPQHFGDGTRLSIL.

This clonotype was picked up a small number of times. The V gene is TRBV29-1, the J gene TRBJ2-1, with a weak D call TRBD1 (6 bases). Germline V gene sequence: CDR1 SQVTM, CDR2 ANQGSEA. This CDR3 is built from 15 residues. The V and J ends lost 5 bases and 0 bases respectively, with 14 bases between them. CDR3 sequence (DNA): TGCAGCGTTAAAACAGGGTTTGACTCCTACAATGAGCAGTTCTTC. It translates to CSVKTGFDSYNEQFF.

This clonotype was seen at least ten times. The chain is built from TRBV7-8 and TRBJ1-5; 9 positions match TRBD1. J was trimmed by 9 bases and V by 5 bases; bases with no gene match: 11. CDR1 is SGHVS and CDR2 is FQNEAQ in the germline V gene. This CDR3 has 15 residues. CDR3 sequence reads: CASSPRQGGSWPQHF. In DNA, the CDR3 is TGTGCCAGCAGCCCCCGACAGGGGGGGTCTTGGCCCCAGCATTTT.

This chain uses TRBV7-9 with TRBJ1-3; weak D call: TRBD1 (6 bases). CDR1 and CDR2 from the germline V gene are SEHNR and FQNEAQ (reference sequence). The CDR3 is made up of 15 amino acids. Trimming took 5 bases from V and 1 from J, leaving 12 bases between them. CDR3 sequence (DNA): TGTGCCAGCAGCGCGTTACAGGGATCTGGAAACACCATATATTTT. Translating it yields CASSALQGSGNTIYF.

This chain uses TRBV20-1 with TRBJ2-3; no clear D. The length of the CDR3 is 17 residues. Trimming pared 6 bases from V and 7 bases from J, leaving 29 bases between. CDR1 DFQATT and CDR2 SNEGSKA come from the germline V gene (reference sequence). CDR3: CSAIGTRTQTPGYTQYF. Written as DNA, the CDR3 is TGCAGTGCGATAGGTACTCGGACCCAAACACCCGGTTATACGCAGTATTTT.

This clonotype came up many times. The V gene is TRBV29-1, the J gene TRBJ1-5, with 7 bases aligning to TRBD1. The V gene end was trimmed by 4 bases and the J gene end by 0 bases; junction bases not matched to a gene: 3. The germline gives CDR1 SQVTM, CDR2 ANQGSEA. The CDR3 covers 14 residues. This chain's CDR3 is CSVGQGYSNQPQHF. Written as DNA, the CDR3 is TGCAGCGTTGGACAGGGCTATAGCAATCAGCCCCAGCATTTT.

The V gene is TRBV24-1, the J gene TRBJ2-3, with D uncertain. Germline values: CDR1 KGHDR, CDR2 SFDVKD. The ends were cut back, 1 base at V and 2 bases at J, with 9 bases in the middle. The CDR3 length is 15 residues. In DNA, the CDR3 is TGTGCCACCAGTGATTTTCGTACTACCACAGATACGCAGTATTTT. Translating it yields CATSDFRTTTDTQYF.

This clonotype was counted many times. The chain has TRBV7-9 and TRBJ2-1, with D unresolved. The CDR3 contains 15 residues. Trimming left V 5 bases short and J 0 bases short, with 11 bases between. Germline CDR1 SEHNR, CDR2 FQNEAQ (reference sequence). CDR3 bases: TGTGCCAGCAGCCAACTCCGGAGCTCCTACAATGAGCAGTTCTTC. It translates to CASSQLRSSYNEQFF.

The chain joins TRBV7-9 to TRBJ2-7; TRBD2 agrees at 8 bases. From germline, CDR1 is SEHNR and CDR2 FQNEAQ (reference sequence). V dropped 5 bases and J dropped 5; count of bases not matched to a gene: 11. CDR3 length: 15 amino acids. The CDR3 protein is CASSPSAGGSHEQYF. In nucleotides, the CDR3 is TGTGCCAGCAGCCCATCCGCGGGAGGTAGCCACGAGCAGTACTTC.

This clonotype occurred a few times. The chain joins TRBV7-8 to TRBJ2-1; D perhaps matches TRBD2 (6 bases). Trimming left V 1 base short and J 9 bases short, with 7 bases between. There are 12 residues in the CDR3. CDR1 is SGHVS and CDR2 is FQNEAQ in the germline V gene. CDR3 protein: CASSLGEVEQFF. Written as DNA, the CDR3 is TGTGCCAGCAGCTTAGGGGAGGTTGAGCAGTTCTTC.

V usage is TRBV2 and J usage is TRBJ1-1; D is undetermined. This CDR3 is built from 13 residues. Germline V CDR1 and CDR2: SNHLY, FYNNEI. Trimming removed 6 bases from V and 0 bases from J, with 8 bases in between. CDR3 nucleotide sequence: TGTGCCAGCAGCGAGTTCATGAACACTGAAGCTTTCTTT. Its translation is CASSEFMNTEAFF.